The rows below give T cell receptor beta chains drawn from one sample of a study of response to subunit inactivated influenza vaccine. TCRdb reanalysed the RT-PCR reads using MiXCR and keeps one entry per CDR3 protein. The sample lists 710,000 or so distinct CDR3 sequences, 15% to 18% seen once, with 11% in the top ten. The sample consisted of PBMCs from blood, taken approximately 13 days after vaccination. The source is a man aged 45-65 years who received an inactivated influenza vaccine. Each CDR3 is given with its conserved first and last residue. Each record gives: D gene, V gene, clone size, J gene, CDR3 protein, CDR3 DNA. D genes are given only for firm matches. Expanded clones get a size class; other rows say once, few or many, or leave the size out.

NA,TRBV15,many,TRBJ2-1,CATSRDQTGNEQFF,TGTGCCACCAGCAGAGACCAGACGGGCAATGAGCAGTTCTTC
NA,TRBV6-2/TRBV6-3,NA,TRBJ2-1,CASSGQRKSSYNEQFF,TGTGCCAGCAGTGGCCAAAGAAAGAGCTCCTACAATGAGCAGTTCTTC
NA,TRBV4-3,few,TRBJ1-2,CASSQDYISGAYTF,TGCGCCAGCAGCCAAGATTACATCTCCGGGGCCTACACCTTC
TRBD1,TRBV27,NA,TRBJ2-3,CASSSDRVGTQYF,TGTGCCAGCAGTTCTGACAGGGTTGGTACGCAGTATTTT
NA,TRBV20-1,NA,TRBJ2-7,CSAADTAYEQYF,TGCAGTGCGGCGGACACCGCCTACGAGCAGTACTTC
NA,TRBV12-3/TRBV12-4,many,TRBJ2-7,CASSLRAEQYF,TGTGCCAGCAGTTTAAGGGCCGAGCAGTACTTC
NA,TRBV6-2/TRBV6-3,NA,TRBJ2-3,CASSYVFGTDTQYF,TGTGCCAGCAGTTATGTTTTCGGCACAGATACGCAGTATTTT
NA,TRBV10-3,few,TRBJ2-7,CAISESGRTSEEQYF,TGTGCCATCAGTGAGTCCGGACGCACGTCTGAAGAGCAGTACTTC
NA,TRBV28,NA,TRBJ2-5,CASSPHPPYLEQETQYF,TGTGCCAGCAGTCCCCACCCCCCATACCTGGAACAAGAGACCCAGTACTTC
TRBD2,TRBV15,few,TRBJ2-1,CATSRGGGVGRAGEQFF,TGTGCCACCAGCAGAGGTGGAGGAGTCGGGAGGGCCGGGGAGCAGTTCTTC
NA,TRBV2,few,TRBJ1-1,CASSSKLNTEAFF,TGTGCCAGCAGTAGTAAGTTGAACACTGAAGCTTTCTTT
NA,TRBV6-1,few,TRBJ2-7,CAAGRSNSYEQYF,TGTGCCGCCGGAAGGTCCAACTCCTACGAGCAGTACTTC
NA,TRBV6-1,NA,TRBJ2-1,CASSRSGYNYNEQFF,TGTGCCAGCAGTCGTAGCGGATACAACTACAATGAGCAGTTCTTC
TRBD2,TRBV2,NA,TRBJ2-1,CAGGSSSYNEQFF,TGTGCCGGCGGGAGTTCATCCTACAATGAGCAGTTCTTC
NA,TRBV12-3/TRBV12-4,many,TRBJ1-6,CASSFSGRRAYNSPLHF,TGTGCCAGCAGTTTCTCGGGGAGGCGCGCCTATAATTCACCCCTCCACTTT
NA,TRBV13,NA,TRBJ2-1,CASSARFFSREQFF,TGTGCCAGCAGCGCCAGATTTTTCTCACGGGAGCAGTTCTTC
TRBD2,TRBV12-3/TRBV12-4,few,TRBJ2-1,CASSPSGGMQFF,TGTGCCAGCAGCCCCAGCGGGGGGATGCAGTTCTTC
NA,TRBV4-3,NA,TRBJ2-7,CASSPYLRDEQYF,TGCGCCAGCAGCCCCTACCTACGAGACGAGCAGTACTTC
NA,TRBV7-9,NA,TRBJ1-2,CASSLALGESNYGYTF,TGTGCCAGCAGCTTAGCTTTGGGAGAGTCCAACTATGGCTACACCTTC
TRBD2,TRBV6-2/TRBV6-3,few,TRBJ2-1,CASSYPREGGEQFF,TGTGCCAGCAGTTACCCTCGGGAGGGAGGTGAGCAGTTCTTC
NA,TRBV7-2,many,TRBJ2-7,CASSLEVGEQYF,TGTGCCAGCAGCTTAGAGGTGGGCGAGCAGTACTTC
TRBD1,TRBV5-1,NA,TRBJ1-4,CASSLDRGSDEKLFF,TGCGCCAGCAGCTTGGACAGGGGATCCGACGAAAAACTGTTTTTT
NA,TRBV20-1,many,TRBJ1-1,CSAKTYRSMNTEAFF,TGCAGTGCCAAGACATACCGTAGTATGAACACTGAAGCTTTCTTT
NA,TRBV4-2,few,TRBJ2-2,CASSPRDSNTGELFF,TGTGCCAGCAGCCCCCGGGATTCAAACACCGGGGAGCTGTTTTTT
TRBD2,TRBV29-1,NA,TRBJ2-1,CSGRQGSVLAGGNEQFF,TGCAGCGGAAGACAGGGTTCGGTTCTAGCGGGAGGTAATGAGCAGTTCTTC
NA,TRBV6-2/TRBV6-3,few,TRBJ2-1,CASSDRRVSSYNEQFF,TGTGCCAGCAGCGATCGACGGGTGAGCTCCTACAATGAGCAGTTCTTC
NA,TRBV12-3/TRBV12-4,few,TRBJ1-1,CASSFLVMNTEAFF,TGTGCCAGCAGTTTTCTCGTCATGAACACTGAAGCTTTCTTT
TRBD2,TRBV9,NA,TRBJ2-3,CASSVVASGGLTDTQYF,TGTGCCAGCAGCGTAGTGGCTAGCGGGGGCCTCACAGATACGCAGTATTTT
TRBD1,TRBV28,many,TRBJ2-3,CASSSPAPDRGMYDTQYF,TGTGCCAGCAGTTCACCAGCCCCGGACAGGGGAATGTATGATACGCAGTATTTT
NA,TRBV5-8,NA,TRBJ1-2,CASSLSTLSGGYTF,TGTGCCAGCAGCTTGTCAACCCTATCGGGTGGCTACACCTTC
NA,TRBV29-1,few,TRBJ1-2,CSVEASGEDYGYTF,TGCAGCGTTGAAGCCTCAGGGGAGGACTATGGCTACACCTTC
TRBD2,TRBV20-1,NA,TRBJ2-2,CSARLTSGRTLYITNTGELFF,TGCAGTGCTAGACTAACTAGCGGGAGAACTTTATACATTACGAACACCGGGGAGCTGTTTTTT
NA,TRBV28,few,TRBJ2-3,CASSLRTPGRNTQYF,TGTGCCAGCAGTTTAAGGACCCCCGGAAGGAATACGCAGTATTTT
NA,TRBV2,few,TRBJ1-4,CASIGSNEKLFF,TGTGCCAGCATAGGGTCAAATGAAAAACTGTTTTTT
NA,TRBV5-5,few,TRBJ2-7,CASSQVPSYEQYF,TGTGCCAGCAGCCAGGTCCCCTCCTACGAGCAGTACTTC
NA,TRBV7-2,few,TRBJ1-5,CASSLMDGGRNQPQHF,TGTGCCAGCAGCTTGATGGACGGAGGTAGGAATCAGCCCCAGCATTTT
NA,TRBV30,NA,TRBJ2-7,CAWSVGISYEQYF,TGTGCCTGGAGTGTGGGGATCTCCTACGAGCAGTACTTC
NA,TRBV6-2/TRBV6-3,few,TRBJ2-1,CASRRLGLLRDINEQFF,TGTGCCAGCAGACGACTCGGACTTCTCCGCGATATCAATGAGCAGTTCTTC
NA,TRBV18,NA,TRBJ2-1,CASSPQRAYNEQFF,TGTGCCAGCTCACCACAGAGAGCTTACAATGAGCAGTTCTTC
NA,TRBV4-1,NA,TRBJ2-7,CASSQDGFAGGYEQYF,TGCGCCAGCAGCCAAGATGGATTTGCCGGGGGCTACGAGCAGTACTTC
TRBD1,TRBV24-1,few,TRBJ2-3,CATSDLGTGSTDTQYF,TGTGCCACCAGTGATTTGGGGACAGGGAGCACAGATACGCAGTATTTT
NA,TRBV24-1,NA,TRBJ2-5,CATSDLLMTQYF,TGTGCCACCAGTGATTTGCTCATGACCCAGTACTTC
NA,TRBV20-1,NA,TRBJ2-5,CSARSGVGETQYF,TGCAGTGCTAGATCCGGGGTTGGGGAGACCCAGTACTTC
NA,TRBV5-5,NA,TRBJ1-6,CASSYTGNSPLHF,TGTGCCAGCAGCTACACAGGGAATTCACCCCTCCACTTT
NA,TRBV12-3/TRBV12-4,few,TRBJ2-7,CASSAGTEPYEQYF,TGTGCCAGCAGTGCCGGGACTGAGCCCTACGAGCAGTACTTC
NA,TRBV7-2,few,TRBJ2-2,CASKPGLMNTGELFF,TGTGCCAGCAAACCGGGACTTATGAACACCGGGGAGCTGTTTTTT
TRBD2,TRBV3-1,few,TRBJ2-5,CASSQEMTSGRETQYF,TGTGCCAGCAGCCAAGAGATGACTAGCGGGAGAGAGACCCAGTACTTC
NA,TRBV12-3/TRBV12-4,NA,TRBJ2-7,CASTDRLGARSYEQYF,TGTGCCAGCACCGACCGCCTTGGAGCGAGGTCCTACGAGCAGTACTTC
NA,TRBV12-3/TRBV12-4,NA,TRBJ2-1,CASSFRHNEQFF,TGTGCCAGCAGTTTTAGGCATAATGAGCAGTTCTTC
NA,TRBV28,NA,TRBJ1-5,CASRWGGSQPQHF,TGTGCCAGCAGATGGGGGGGCAGTCAGCCCCAGCATTTT
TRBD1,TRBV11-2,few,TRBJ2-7,CASSLDRDRDYEQYF,TGTGCCAGCAGCTTAGATAGGGACAGGGACTACGAGCAGTACTTC
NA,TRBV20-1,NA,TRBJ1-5,CSARDHANQPQHF,TGCAGTGCTAGAGATCATGCGAATCAGCCCCAGCATTTT
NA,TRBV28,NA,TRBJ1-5,CASSLFSGYSNQPQHF,TGTGCCAGCAGTTTATTTTCGGGGTATAGCAATCAGCCCCAGCATTTT
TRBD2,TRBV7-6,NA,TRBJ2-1,CASSPAWASGRALSYNEQFF,TGTGCCAGCAGCCCAGCTTGGGCTAGCGGGAGAGCGCTCTCCTACAATGAGCAGTTCTTC
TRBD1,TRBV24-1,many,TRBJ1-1,CATRAGTGVMNTEAFF,TGTGCCACCAGAGCCGGGACAGGGGTCATGAACACTGAAGCTTTCTTT
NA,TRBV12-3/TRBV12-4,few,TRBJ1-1,CASSTSTENTEAFF,NA
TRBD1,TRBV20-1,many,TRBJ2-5,CSATPGTGYETQYF,TGCAGTGCTACCCCCGGGACAGGGTACGAGACCCAGTACTTC
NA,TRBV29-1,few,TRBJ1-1,CSVEAGPGTEAFF,TGCAGCGTTGAAGCAGGGCCTGGCACTGAAGCTTTCTTT
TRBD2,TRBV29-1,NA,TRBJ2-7,CSVGTSFSYEQYF,TGCAGCGTTGGGACTAGCTTCTCCTACGAGCAGTACTTC